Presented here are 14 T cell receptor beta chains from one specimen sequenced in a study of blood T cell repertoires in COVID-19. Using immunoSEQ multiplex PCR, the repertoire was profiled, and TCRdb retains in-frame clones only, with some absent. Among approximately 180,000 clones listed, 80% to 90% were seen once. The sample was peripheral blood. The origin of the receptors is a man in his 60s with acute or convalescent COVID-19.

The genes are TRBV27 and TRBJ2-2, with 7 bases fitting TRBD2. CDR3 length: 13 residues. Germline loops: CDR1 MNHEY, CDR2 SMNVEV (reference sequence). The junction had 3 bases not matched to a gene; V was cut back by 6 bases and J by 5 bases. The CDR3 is CASSWGGTGELFF. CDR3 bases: TGTGCCAGCAGCTGGGGGGGGACCGGGGAGCTGTTTTTT.

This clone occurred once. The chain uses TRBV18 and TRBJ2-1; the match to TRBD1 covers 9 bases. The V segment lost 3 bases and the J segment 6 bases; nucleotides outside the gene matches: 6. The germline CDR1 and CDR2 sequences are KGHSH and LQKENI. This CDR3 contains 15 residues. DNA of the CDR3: TGTGCCAGCTCACCTTCGGGACAGGGAATCAATGAGCAGTTCTTC. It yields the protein CASSPSGQGINEQFF. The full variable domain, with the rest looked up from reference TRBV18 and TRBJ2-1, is NAGVMQNPRHLVRRRGQEARLRCSPMKGHSHVYWYRQLPEEGLKFMVYLQKENIIDESGMPKERFSAEFPKEGPSILRIQQVVRGDSAAYFCASSPSGQGINEQFFGPGTRLTVL.

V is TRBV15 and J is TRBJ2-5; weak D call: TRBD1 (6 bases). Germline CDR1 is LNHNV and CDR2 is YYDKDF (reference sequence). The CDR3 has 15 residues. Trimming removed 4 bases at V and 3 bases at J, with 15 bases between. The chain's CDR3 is CATSIAVDRKETQYF. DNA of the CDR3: TGTGCCACCAGCATCGCGGTGGACAGAAAAGAGACCCAGTACTTC. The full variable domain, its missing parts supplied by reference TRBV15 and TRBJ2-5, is DAMVIQNPRYQVTQFGKPVTLSCSQTLNHNVMYWYQQKSSQAPKLLFHYYDKDFNNEADTPDNFQSRRPNTSFCFLDIRSPGLGDTAMYLCATSIAVDRKETQYFGPGTRLLVL.

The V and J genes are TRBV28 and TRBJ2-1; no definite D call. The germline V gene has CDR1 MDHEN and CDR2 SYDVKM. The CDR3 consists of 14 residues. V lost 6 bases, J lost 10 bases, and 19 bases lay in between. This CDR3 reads CASSQGGGKSEQFF. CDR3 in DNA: TGTGCCAGCAGCCAAGGTGGCGGCAAGTCGGAGCAGTTCTTC.

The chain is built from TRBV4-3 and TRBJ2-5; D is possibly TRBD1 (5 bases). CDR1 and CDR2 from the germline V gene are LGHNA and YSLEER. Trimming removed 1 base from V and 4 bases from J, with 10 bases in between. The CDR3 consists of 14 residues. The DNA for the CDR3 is TGCGCCAGCAGCCAAGGGTCAGGGATAGAGACCCAGTACTTC. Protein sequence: CASSQGSGIETQYF.

The CDR3, as DNA: TGTGCCAGTAGTATACACCCCCCCGGGAGGCTGGACGGGGAGCTGTTTTTT. Encoded protein: CASSIHPPGRLDGELFF. The V and J genes are TRBV19 and TRBJ2-2; TRBD2 matches 7 bases. CDR1 and CDR2 from the germline V gene are LNHDA and SQIVND (reference sequence). The J segment lost 7 bases and the V segment lost 2 bases, leaving 13 bases of the junction unmatched. CDR3 length: 17 residues.

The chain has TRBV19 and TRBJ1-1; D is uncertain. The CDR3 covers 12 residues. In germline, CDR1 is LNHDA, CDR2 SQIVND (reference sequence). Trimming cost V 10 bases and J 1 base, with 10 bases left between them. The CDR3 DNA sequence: TGTGCCACCATCAACAGGAACACTGAAGCTTTCTTT. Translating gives CATINRNTEAFF.

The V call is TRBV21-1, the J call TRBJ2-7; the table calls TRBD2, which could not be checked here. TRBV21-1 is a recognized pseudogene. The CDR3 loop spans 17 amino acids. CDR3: CASSPPLTSGCSYEQYF. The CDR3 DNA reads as TGTGCCAGCAGCCCACCCTTAACTAGCGGCTGCTCCTACGAGCAGTACTTC.

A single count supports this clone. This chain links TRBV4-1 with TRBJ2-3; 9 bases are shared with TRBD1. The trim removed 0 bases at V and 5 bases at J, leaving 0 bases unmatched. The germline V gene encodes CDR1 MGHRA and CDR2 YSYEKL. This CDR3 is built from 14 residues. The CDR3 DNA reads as TGCGCCAGCAGCCAAGAGGACAGGGGAGATACGCAGTATTTT. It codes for CASSQEDRGDTQYF.

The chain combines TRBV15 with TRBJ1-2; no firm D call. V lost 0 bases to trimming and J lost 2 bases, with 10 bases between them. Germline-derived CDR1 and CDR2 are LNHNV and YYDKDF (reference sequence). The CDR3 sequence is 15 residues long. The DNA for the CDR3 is TGTGCCACCAGCAGAGATGGTACGGGAAACTATGGCTACACCTTC. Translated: CATSRDGTGNYGYTF.

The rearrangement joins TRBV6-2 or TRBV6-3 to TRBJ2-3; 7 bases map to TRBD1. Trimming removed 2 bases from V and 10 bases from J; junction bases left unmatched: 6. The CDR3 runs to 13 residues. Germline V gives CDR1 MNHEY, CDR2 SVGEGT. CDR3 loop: CASSYLTGIAQYF. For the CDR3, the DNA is TGTGCCAGCAGTTACCTGACAGGGATCGCGCAGTATTTT.

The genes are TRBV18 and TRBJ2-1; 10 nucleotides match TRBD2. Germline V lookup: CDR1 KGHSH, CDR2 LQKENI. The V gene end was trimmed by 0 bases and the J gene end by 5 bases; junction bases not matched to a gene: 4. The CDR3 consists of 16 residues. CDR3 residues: CASSPPRTSGNNEQFF. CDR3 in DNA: TGTGCCAGCTCACCACCCCGAACTAGCGGGAACAATGAGCAGTTCTTC.

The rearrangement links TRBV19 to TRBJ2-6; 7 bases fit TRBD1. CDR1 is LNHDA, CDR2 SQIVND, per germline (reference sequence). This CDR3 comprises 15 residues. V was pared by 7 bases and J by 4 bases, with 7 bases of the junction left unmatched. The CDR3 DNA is TGTGCCAGTAAGGGAACAGGGGCAGGGGCCAACGTCCTGACTTTC. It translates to CASKGTGAGANVLTF.

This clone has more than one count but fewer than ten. The CDR3 here is CASSQDLSGELFF. The CDR3 DNA reads TGCGCCAGCAGCCAAGATCTGTCCGGGGAGCTGTTTTTT. The chain couples TRBV4-3 to TRBJ2-2; the D is unclear. Trimming shortened V by 0 bases and J by 6 bases, and 5 bases separated the two germline ends. Germline assignment: CDR1 LGHNA and CDR2 YSLEER. The CDR3 sequence is 13 residues long.